Listed below are T cell receptor beta chains from one sample, sequenced in a study of control samples from healthy donors and cancer patients. The assay was immunoSEQ multiplex PCR, and TCRdb's table has in-frame clones only and misses some. The sample has about 29,000 clones; 87% are singletons. Sequencing was carried out using formalin-fixed, paraffin-embedded tissue. The receptors here all came from a female donor with melanoma. CDR3s include the opening cysteine and the closing phenylalanine or tryptophan.

J,length,V,CDR3
TRBJ2-3,12,TRBV5-1,CASSPNTDTQYF
TRBJ1-1,14,TRBV2,CASSDTGENTEAFF
TRBJ1-2,16,TRBV6-5,CASSYSINLSGYGYTF
TRBJ1-2,13,TRBV7-9,CASSSTGGYGYTF
TRBJ1-1,14,TRBV3-1/TRBV3-2,CASSQARGVTEAFF
TRBJ2-3,16,TRBV18,CASSPLPIETMGTQYF
TRBJ1-2,16,TRBV7-3,CASSPTTGGLGYGYTF
TRBJ2-7,14,TRBV27,CASTSLAGAYEQYF
TRBJ2-3,13,TRBV6-1,CASSEQQPDTQYF
TRBJ2-1,11,TRBV19,CATLRDRRQFF
TRBJ1-2,11,TRBV20-1,CSAREGGGYTF
TRBJ1-5,15,TRBV18,CASSPAGARNQPQHF
TRBJ1-2,15,TRBV5-1,CASSLESQVSGGYTF
TRBJ1-2,13,TRBV7-9,CASSFRENYGYTF
TRBJ1-2,13,TRBV24-1,CATSDGGLGGYTF
TRBJ1-1,15,TRBV7-2,CASSVTGTENTEAFF
TRBJ1-1,12,TRBV2,CASSKQGTEAFF
TRBJ2-6,16,TRBV7-9,CASSLQALSGANVLTF
TRBJ2-1,15,TRBV9,CASSVDGYSYNEQFF
TRBJ1-1,16,TRBV11-2,CASSWGTGSRGTEAFF
TRBJ2-1,13,TRBV6-2/TRBV6-3,CASSYEGAGEQFF
TRBJ2-1,14,TRBV19,CASSSLAGINEQFF
TRBJ1-1,16,TRBV7-9,CASSLGQGAKRAGAFF
TRBJ2-5,13,TRBV5-5,CASSLTDQETQYF
TRBJ2-7,14,TRBV5-1,CASSRGQGESEQYF
TRBJ1-1,11,TRBV20-1,CSARWNTEAFF
TRBJ1-2,13,TRBV11-2,CASSRQGYYGYTF
TRBJ1-3,15,TRBV5-5,CASSLGWISGNTIYF
TRBJ1-3,15,TRBV15,CATSRDTRAGNTIYF
TRBJ1-1,14,TRBV6-5,CASSSPGMGTEAFF
TRBJ2-3,16,TRBV5-1,CASSGPGTGVTDTQYF
TRBJ1-1,13,TRBV30,CARTIGVFTEAFF
TRBJ1-1,13,TRBV9,CASSYTPYTEAFF
TRBJ2-1,12,TRBV7-2,CASSGSRDEQFF
TRBJ1-2,13,TRBV29-1,CSVGDSLNYGYTF
TRBJ1-1,13,TRBV6-2/TRBV6-3,CASSSDLNTEAFF
TRBJ1-1,14,TRBV4-1,CASSQVVGNTEAFF
TRBJ2-3,12,TRBV28,CASSSSSDTQYF
TRBJ2-2,12,TRBV6-5,CASSYPTGELFF
TRBJ2-3,16,TRBV5-4,CASSGKLAGGIDTQYF
TRBJ1-2,11,TRBV9,CASSQGTFITF
TRBJ2-7,16,TRBV5-8,CASSLTGHEVFYEQYF
TRBJ1-2,12,TRBV27,CASSFLDGGYTF
TRBJ2-7,13,TRBV2,CARQVRGAVEQYF
TRBJ2-3,18,TRBV19,CASSKIAGGPMWTDTQYF
TRBJ2-7,13,TRBV18,CASSRDRGYEQYF
TRBJ2-1,16,TRBV9,CASSVGGRVGFNEQFF
TRBJ2-7,13,TRBV3-1/TRBV3-2,CASSRDSPYEQYF
TRBJ1-1,13,TRBV3-1/TRBV3-2,CASSRKGNTEAFF